A selection of T cell receptor beta chains follows, all from one sample in a study of blood T cell repertoires in COVID-19. Generated by immunoSEQ multiplex PCR, the TCRdb table keeps only in-frame clones and is missing some. Counted here are approximately 280,000 clones, about 90% occurring once; the ten biggest clones make up roughly 1.9%. Sequencing input: peripheral blood. The receptors were sampled from a woman younger than 45 who had recovered from COVID-19. Both conserved end residues are part of each CDR3. A D gene is named only where the DNA matches it firmly. Expanded clones get a size class; other rows say once, few or many, or leave the size out.

TRBJ2-6 TRBV28 once TRBD1 TGTGCCAGCAGTTATCACACAGGGGCTGGGGCCAACGTCCTGACTTTC CASSYHTGAGANVLTF
TRBJ2-5 TRBV19 NA TRBD1 TGTGCCAGTAGTATATTCGGGTGGGACAGGGGGCAAGAGACCCAGTACTTC CASSIFGWDRGQETQYF
TRBJ2-7 TRBV28 NA NA TGTGCCAGCAGTCAACTACATGTCTACGAGCAGTACTTC CASSQLHVYEQYF
TRBJ1-1 TRBV5-4 few TRBD1 TGTGCCAGCAGCTTGACCCGACGGACAGGGTCGTACACTGAAGCTTTCTTT CASSLTRRTGSYTEAFF
TRBJ1-5 TRBV3-1/TRBV3-2 NA NA TGTGCCAGCAGCCCGGCAGGGAGCAATCAGCCCCAGCATTTT CASSPAGSNQPQHF
TRBJ2-2 TRBV7-2 NA NA TGTGCCAGCAGCTTAGTAGGGGGAGGGATGAACACCGGGGAGCTGTTTTTT CASSLVGGGMNTGELFF
TRBJ1-1 TRBV6-2/TRBV6-3 NA NA TGTGCCAGCAGTTACTCTGGGCAGGGATACACTGAAGCTTTCTTT CASSYSGQGYTEAFF
TRBJ2-7 TRBV19 NA NA TGTGCCAGTAGTATGGCGGGACAGCCCTTCTACGAGCAGTACTTC CASSMAGQPFYEQYF
TRBJ1-6 TRBV5-1 NA TRBD1 TGCGCCAGCAGCTTGTCCGCAGGGGGCGATAATTCACCCCTCCACTTT CASSLSAGGDNSPLHF
TRBJ2-7 TRBV25-1 NA NA TGTGCCAGCAGCAGGGACTTCTCGTCTGAGCAGTACTTC CASSRDFSSEQYF
TRBJ2-2 TRBV30 NA NA TGTGCCTGGAGTGTAGGAGGGGCCGCCGGGGAGCTGTTTTTT CAWSVGGAAGELFF
TRBJ2-2 TRBV24-1 NA TRBD2 TGTGCCACCAGTGATTTTTCGGGACTAGGGTTCACCGGGGAGCTGTTTTTT CATSDFSGLGFTGELFF
TRBJ1-6 TRBV6-5 NA NA TGTGCCAGCAGTCCCCTGGACTTTGTTCCCTCACCCCTCCACTTT CASSPLDFVPSPLHF
TRBJ1-6 TRBV7-2 NA TRBD1 TGTGCCAGCAGGGTCCCGCGGACAGGGGGTAATTCACCCCTCCACTTT CASRVPRTGGNSPLHF
TRBJ1-5 TRBV19 NA NA TGTGCCAGTAGTATAAAGCTGGAGCCCCAGCATTTT CASSIKLEPQHF
TRBJ2-7 TRBV25-1 NA NA TGTGCCAGCAGTCCCCGGGACAAACCGTCCTCCGAGCAGTACTTC CASSPRDKPSSEQYF
TRBJ1-2 TRBV5-1 NA NA TGCGCCAGCACTCCAGGGTCCAACTATGGCTACACCTTC CASTPGSNYGYTF
TRBJ2-2 TRBV6-2/TRBV6-3 NA TRBD1 TGTGCCAGCAGTTACGACAGGGTTTACACCGGGGAGCTGTTTTTT CASSYDRVYTGELFF
TRBJ1-1 TRBV5-1 NA NA TGCGCCAGCAGCCTAGCGCGGGGGGATATGAACACTGAAGCTTTCTTT CASSLARGDMNTEAFF
TRBJ1-5 TRBV11-2 NA NA TGTGCCAGCAGCTTAGAATTAAATCAGCCCCAGCATTTT CASSLELNQPQHF
TRBJ2-7 TRBV27 once NA TGTGCCAGCAGTTCCGCAGGCCCAACCTACGAGCAGTACTTC CASSSAGPTYEQYF
TRBJ1-5 TRBV3-1/TRBV3-2 NA NA TGTGCCAGCAGCCCAAGCTTAAACCGCAATCAGCCCCAGCATTTT CASSPSLNRNQPQHF
TRBJ1-2 TRBV4-2 NA TRBD1 TGTGCCAGCAGCCAGGACAGGGGAGGGTATGGCTACACCTTC CASSQDRGGYGYTF
TRBJ1-3 TRBV27 NA NA TGTGCCAGCAGTTTAAGCGCCGGAAACACCATATATTTT CASSLSAGNTIYF
TRBJ2-1 TRBV11-2 NA TRBD2 TGTGCCAGCAGCTTAACCGGGACTAGCAGCTACAATGAGCAGTTCTTC CASSLTGTSSYNEQFF
TRBJ2-1 TRBV10-3 NA TRBD2 TGTGCCATCAGTGAGGTAGCGGGAGTACGCAATGAGCAGTTCTTC CAISEVAGVRNEQFF
TRBJ2-1 TRBV19 NA NA TGTGCCAGTAGTATAGGTGGGACATCCCGCTACAATGAGCAGTTCTTC CASSIGGTSRYNEQFF
TRBJ1-2 TRBV10-3 NA NA TGTGCCCTTAGGGACTTCGCTAACTATGGCTACACCTTC CALRDFANYGYTF
TRBJ2-7 TRBV7-9 NA NA TGTGCCAGCAGCCGCGAGGTCACAGGTCCCTCCTACGAGCAGTACTTC CASSREVTGPSYEQYF
TRBJ2-3 TRBV6-5 NA TRBD2 TGTGCCAGCAAACCGGGACTAGGGGCAGATACGCAGTATTTT CASKPGLGADTQYF
TRBJ2-3 TRBV28 NA TRBD2 TGTGCCAGCAGGAGAGCGGGAGCCGCAGATACGCAGTATTTT CASRRAGAADTQYF
TRBJ1-6 TRBV2 NA TRBD1 TGTGCCAGCAGGGGGGGCAGGGGGGATAATTCACCCCTCCACTTT CASRGGRGDNSPLHF
TRBJ1-1 TRBV7-2 NA NA TGTGCCAGCAGCTTAGGCGGGGGAATGGACACTGAAGCTTTCTTT CASSLGGGMDTEAFF
TRBJ1-1 TRBV6-5 NA NA TGTGCCAGCAGCTACACTATGAACACTGAAGCTTTCTTT CASSYTMNTEAFF
TRBJ1-4 TRBV28 NA NA TGTGCCAGCAGTCCTCATAAAGGCGGGGCAGACACTAATGAAAAACTGTTTTTT CASSPHKGGADTNEKLFF
TRBJ2-7 TRBV19 NA TRBD1 TGTGCCAGTAGCGGGACAGGGGGGACACGCGAGCAGTACTTC CASSGTGGTREQYF
TRBJ2-2 TRBV6-4 NA NA TGTGCCAGCAGTGCTGGACACATGAACACCGGGGAGCTGTTTTTT CASSAGHMNTGELFF
TRBJ1-5 TRBV7-2 NA NA TGTGCCAGCAGCTTAGAAGGGCAGGGTCAGCCCCAGCATTTT CASSLEGQGQPQHF
TRBJ2-7 TRBV27 NA TRBD2 TGTGCCAGCAGTCCCTCGGGAGGGCCCTACGAGCAGTACTTC CASSPSGGPYEQYF
TRBJ2-7 TRBV27 NA NA TGTGCCAGCAGTTTATTAGGAGACCCCTACGAGCAGTACTTC CASSLLGDPYEQYF
TRBJ1-2 TRBV6-2/TRBV6-3 NA NA TGTGCCAGCAGCCCGGAGGGTGAGGGTGGCTACACCTTC CASSPEGEGGYTF
TRBJ1-1 TRBV6-5 NA NA TGTGCCAGCAGTTACAGTCAGCAAGCGATGAACACTGAAGCTTTCTTT CASSYSQQAMNTEAFF
TRBJ2-1 TRBV4-2 NA TRBD2 TGTGCCAGCAGCCAAGATGCGGGGGGTGACAATGAGCAGTTCTTC CASSQDAGGDNEQFF
TRBJ2-3 TRBV6-6 NA TRBD1 TGTGCCAGCAGGGTGACAGGGGGATTCACAGATACGCAGTATTTT CASRVTGGFTDTQYF
TRBJ1-2 TRBV5-1 NA NA TGCGCCAGCAGCCTAGGAGGAGGCTACACCTTC CASSLGGGYTF